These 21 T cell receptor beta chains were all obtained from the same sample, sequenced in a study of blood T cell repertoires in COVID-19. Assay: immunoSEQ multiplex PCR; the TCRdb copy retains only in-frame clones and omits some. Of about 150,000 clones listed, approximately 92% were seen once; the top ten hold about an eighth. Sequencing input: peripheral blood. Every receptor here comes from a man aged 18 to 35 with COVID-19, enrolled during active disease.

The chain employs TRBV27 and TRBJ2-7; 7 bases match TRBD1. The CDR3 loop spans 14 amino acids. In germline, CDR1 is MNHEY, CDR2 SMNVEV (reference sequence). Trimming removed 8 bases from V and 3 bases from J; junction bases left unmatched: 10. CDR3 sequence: CASRDRTGDYEQYF. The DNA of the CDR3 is TGTGCCAGCCGCGACCGGACAGGAGACTACGAGCAGTACTTC.

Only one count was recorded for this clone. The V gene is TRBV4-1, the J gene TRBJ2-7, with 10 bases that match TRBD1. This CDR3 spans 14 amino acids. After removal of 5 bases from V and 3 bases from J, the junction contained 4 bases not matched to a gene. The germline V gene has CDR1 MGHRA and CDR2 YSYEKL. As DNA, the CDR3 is TGCGCCAGCAGCTTCCGGGACAGGGGCTACGAGCAGTACTTC. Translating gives CASSFRDRGYEQYF.

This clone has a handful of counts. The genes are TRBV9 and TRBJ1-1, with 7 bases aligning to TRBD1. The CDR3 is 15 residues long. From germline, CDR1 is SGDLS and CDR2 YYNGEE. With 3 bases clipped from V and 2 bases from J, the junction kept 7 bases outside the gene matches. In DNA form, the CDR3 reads TGTGCCAGCAGCGCCGTGACAGGGATTAACACTGAAGCTTTCTTT. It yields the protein CASSAVTGINTEAFF.

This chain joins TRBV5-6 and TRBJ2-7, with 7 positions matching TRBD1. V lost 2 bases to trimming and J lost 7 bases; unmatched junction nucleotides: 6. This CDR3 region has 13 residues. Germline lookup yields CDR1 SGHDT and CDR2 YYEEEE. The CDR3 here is CASSFGTAMEQYF. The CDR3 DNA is TGTGCCAGCAGCTTTGGGACAGCTATGGAGCAGTACTTC. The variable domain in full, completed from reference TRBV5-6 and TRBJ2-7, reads DAGVTQSPTHLIKTRGQQVTLRCSPKSGHDTVSWYQQALGQGPQFIFQYYEEEERQRGNFPDRFSGHQFPNYSSELNVNALLLGDSALYLCASSFGTAMEQYFGPGTRLTVT.

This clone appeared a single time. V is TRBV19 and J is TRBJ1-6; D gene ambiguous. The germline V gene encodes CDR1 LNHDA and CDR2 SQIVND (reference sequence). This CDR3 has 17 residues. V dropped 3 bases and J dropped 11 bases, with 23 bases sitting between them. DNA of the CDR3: TGTGCCAGTAGTATTGGAGGCCTCAGGCTCCCGCGGGCACCCCTCCACTTT. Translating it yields CASSIGGLRLPRAPLHF.

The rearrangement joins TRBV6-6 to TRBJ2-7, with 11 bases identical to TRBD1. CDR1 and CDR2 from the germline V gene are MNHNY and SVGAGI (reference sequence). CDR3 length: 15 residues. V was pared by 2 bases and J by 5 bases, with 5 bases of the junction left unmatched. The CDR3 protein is CASSYPDRGRNEQYF. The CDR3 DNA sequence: TGTGCCAGCAGTTACCCGGACAGGGGGCGGAACGAGCAGTACTTC.

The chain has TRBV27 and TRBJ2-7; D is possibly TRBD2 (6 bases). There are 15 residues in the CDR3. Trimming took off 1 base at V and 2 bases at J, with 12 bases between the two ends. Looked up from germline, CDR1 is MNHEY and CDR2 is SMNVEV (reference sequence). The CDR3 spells CASSLYAGPTYEQYF. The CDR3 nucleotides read TGTGCCAGCAGTTTATACGCGGGGCCGACCTACGAGCAGTACTTC.

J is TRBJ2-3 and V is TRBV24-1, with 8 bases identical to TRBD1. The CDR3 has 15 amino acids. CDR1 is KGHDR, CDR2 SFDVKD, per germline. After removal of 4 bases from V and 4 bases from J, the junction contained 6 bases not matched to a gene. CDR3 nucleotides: TGTGCCACCAGTGAGACTTCAGGGGGCCCAGATACGCAGTATTTT. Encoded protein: CATSETSGGPDTQYF.

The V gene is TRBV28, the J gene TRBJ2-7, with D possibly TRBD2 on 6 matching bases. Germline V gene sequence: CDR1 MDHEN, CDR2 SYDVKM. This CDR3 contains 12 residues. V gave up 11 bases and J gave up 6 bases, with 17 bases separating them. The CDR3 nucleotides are TGTGCCCATGGGAGGAGTTCCCGCGAGCAGTACTTC. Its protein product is CAHGRSSREQYF.

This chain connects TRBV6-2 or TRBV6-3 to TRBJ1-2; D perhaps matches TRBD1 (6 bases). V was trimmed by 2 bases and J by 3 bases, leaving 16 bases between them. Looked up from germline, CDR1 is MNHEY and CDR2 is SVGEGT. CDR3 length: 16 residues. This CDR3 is CASSYTPQGGDYGYTF. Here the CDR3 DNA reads TGTGCCAGCAGTTACACCCCACAGGGCGGCGACTATGGCTACACCTTC.

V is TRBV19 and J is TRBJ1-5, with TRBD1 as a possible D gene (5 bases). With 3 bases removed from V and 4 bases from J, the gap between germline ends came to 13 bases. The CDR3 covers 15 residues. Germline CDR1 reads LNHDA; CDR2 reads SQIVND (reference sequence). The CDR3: CASSMAGRGNQPQHF. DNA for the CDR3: TGTGCCAGTAGTATGGCAGGGAGGGGAAATCAGCCCCAGCATTTT.

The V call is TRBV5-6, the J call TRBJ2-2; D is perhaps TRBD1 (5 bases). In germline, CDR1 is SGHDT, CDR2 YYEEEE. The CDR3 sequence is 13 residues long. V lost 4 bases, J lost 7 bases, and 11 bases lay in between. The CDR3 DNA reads TGTGCCAGCAGCCACGCGGACATCGGGGAGCTGTTTTTT. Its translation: CASSHADIGELFF.

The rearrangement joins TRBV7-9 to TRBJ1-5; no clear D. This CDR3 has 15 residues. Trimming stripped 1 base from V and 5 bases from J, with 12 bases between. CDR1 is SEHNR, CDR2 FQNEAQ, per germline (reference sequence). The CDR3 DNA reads TGTGCCAGCAGCTTAGAGAGGGAGGGCTATCAGCCCCAGCATTTT. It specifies CASSLEREGYQPQHF. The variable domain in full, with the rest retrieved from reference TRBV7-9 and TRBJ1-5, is DTGVSQNPRHKITKRGQNVTFRCDPISEHNRLYWYRQTLGQGPEFLTYFQNEAQLEKSRLLSDRFSAERPKGSFSTLEIQRTEQGDSAMYLCASSLEREGYQPQHFGDGTRLSIL.

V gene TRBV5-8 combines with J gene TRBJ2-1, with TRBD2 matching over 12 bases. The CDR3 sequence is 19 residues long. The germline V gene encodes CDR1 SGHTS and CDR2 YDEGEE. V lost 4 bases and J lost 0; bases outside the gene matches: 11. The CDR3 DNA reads TGTGCCAGCAGCCAACTGGGACTAGCGGGCGCTAGCTCCTACAATGAGCAGTTCTTC. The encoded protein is CASSQLGLAGASSYNEQFF.

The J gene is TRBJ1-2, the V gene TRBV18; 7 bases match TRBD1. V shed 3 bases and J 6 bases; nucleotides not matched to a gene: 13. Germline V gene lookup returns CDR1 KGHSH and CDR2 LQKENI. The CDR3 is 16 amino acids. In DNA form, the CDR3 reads TGTGCCAGCTCACCTTTGACAGGGTATGGTACGGATGGCTACACCTTC. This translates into CASSPLTGYGTDGYTF.

The CDR3 sequence: CASSSRTGATDTQYF. Written as DNA, the CDR3 is TGTGCCAGCAGTTCCCGGACAGGGGCCACAGATACGCAGTATTTT. The chain recombines TRBV6-2 or TRBV6-3 with TRBJ2-3, with TRBD1 matching over 9 bases. The germline gives CDR1 MNHEY, CDR2 SVGEGT. The CDR3 consists of 15 residues. V was pared by 4 bases and J by 2 bases, with 4 bases of the junction left unmatched.

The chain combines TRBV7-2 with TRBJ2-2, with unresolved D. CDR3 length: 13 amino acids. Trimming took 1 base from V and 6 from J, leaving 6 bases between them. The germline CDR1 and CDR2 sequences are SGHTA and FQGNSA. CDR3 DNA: TGTGCCAGCAGCTTAGTCTTTTCCGGGGAGCTGTTTTTT. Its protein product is CASSLVFSGELFF.

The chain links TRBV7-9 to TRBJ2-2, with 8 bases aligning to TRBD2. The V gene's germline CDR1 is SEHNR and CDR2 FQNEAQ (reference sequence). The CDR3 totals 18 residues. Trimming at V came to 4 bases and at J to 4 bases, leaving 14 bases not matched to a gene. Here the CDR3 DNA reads TGTGCCAGCAGCTCCCTTGGTTCGAGCGGGAGAGGCACCGGGGAGCTGTTTTTT. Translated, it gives CASSSLGSSGRGTGELFF. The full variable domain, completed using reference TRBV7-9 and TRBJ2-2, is DTGVSQNPRHKITKRGQNVTFRCDPISEHNRLYWYRQTLGQGPEFLTYFQNEAQLEKSRLLSDRFSAERPKGSFSTLEIQRTEQGDSAMYLCASSSLGSSGRGTGELFFGEGSRLTVL.

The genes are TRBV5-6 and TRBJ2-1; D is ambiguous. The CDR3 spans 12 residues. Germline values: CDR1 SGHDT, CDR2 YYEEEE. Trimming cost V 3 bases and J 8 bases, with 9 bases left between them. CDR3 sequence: CASSSYRYEQFF. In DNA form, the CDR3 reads TGTGCCAGCAGCTCGTATAGATATGAGCAGTTCTTC.

DNA for the CDR3: TGCACCAGCAGCCAAATCTGTGAGCAGTTCTTC. Encoded protein: CTSSQICEQFF. This sequence joins TRBV1 and TRBJ2-1; the D call TRBD2 from the table was never checked on the DNA. TRBV1 is classified as a pseudogene. This CDR3 spans 11 amino acids.

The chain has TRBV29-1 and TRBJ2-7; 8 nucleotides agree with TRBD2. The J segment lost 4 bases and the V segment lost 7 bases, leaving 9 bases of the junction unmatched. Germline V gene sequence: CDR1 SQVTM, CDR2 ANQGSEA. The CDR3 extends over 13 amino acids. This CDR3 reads CSAAREERYEQYF. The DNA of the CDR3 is TGCAGCGCCGCGCGGGAGGAGAGGTACGAGCAGTACTTC.